Detailed here is one T cell receptor (beta chain). Its antigen is undetermined. The unexposed donors gave CD4+ T cells in about 2010-2019, prior to COVID-19. CD4+ T cells were isolated from the cells after nine to eleven days of culture. The sample is drawn from a study of CD4 T cells in relation to SARS-CoV-2 and coronaviruses. TCRdb keeps only in-frame clones here, not all; method: immunoSEQ multiplex PCR. This sample has about 23,000 clones, with about three quarters found just once. V lost 6 bases to trimming and J lost 5 bases; unmatched junction nucleotides: 2. This CDR3 has 13 amino acids. Germline loops: CDR1 LNHDA, CDR2 SQIVND (reference sequence).

The sample taken for sequencing was CD4+ T cells from PBMCs, cultured in vitro. This clonotype was sampled from a human donor in good health. This sequence joins TRBV19 and TRBJ2-7, with 12 bases aligning to TRBD1. The CDR3 nucleotides read TGTGCCAGTAGGGGACAGGGGGCGGACGAGCAGTACTTC. It is translated as CASRGQGADEQYF.